One and the same sample provided the 14 T cell receptor beta chains below, sequenced in a study of CD8 T cells in Susac syndrome. After extraction with the RNeasy kit, roughly 0.5 to 1 ug of the RNA was reverse transcribed using random hexamers. TCRdb re-called the immunoSEQ multiplex PCR reads with MiXCR, one entry per CDR3 protein. The table records a few hundred thousand distinct CDR3 sequences, about 94% of them present only once. Sequencing used CD8+ T cells from PBMCs. These receptors were taken from a human donor with multiple sclerosis.

This sequence joins TRBV7-2 and TRBJ1-2; D is possibly TRBD1 (6 bases). Trimming took 2 bases from V and 9 from J, leaving 16 bases between them. This CDR3 has 14 residues. Looked up from germline, CDR1 is SGHTA and CDR2 is FQGNSA. The CDR3 region has the DNA TGTGCCAGCAGCTTACGGCAGGGGTATAAGCGCTACACCTTC. The encoded protein is CASSLRQGYKRYTF.

This clonotype was detected only once. The chain recombines TRBV29-1 with TRBJ2-7, with a tentative D call TRBD2 (5 bases). The CDR3 has 13 amino acids. The germline V gene has CDR1 SQVTM and CDR2 ANQGSEA. The ends were cut back, 4 bases at V and 1 base at J, with 11 bases in the middle. The CDR3 coding sequence is TGCAGCGTTGTGAGGGAGCGATCCTACGAGCAGTACTTC. As protein: CSVVRERSYEQYF.

The V gene is TRBV2, the J gene TRBJ1-1, with D maybe TRBD1 (6 bases). This CDR3 contains 12 residues. CDR1 and CDR2 from the germline V gene are SNHLY and FYNNEI. V lost 8 bases, J lost 5 bases, and 12 bases lay in between. CDR3 nucleotide sequence: TGTGCCAGCCATGGGGGCGGGACTGAAGCTTTCTTT. Its protein is CASHGGGTEAFF. Looking up the rest from reference TRBV2 and TRBJ1-1 gives the full variable domain: EPEVTQTPSHQVTQMGQEVILRCVPISNHLYFYWYRQILGQKVEFLVSFYNNEISEKSEIFDDQFSVERPDGSNFTLKIRSTKLEDSAMYFCASHGGGTEAFFGQGTRLTVV.

J is TRBJ2-1 and V is TRBV27; perhaps TRBD2 as D (6 bases). This CDR3 region has 16 residues. Trimming took 2 bases from V and 2 from J, leaving 13 bases between them. Germline V gives CDR1 MNHEY, CDR2 SMNVEV (reference sequence). In DNA form, the CDR3 reads TGTGCCAGCAGTTTAGTATCGCGGGGAACCTACAATGAGCAGTTCTTC. The encoded protein is CASSLVSRGTYNEQFF.

The chain links TRBV4-3 to TRBJ2-1; the match to TRBD1 covers 11 bases. Germline lookup yields CDR1 LGHNA and CDR2 YSLEER. J lost 8 bases, V lost 4 bases, and 7 bases had no gene match. CDR3 length equals 15 residues. The CDR3 loop is CASSPHGTGGYEQFF. CDR3 in DNA: TGCGCCAGCAGCCCCCATGGGACAGGGGGGTATGAGCAGTTCTTC.

The chain employs TRBV5-6 and TRBJ2-1; D uncertain. The ends were cut back, 0 bases at V and 5 bases at J, with 15 bases in the middle. The CDR3 spans 16 residues. The germline gives CDR1 SGHDT, CDR2 YYEEEE. In nucleotides, the CDR3 is TGTGCCAGCAGCTTGGTGTGGGTAGGTCGGAACAATGAGCAGTTCTTC. Protein product: CASSLVWVGRNNEQFF. Based on the CDR3 plus reference TRBV5-6 and TRBJ2-1, the full variable domain is DAGVTQSPTHLIKTRGQQVTLRCSPKSGHDTVSWYQQALGQGPQFIFQYYEEEERQRGNFPDRFSGHQFPNYSSELNVNALLLGDSALYLCASSLVWVGRNNEQFFGPGTRLTVL.

The DNA of the CDR3 is TGTGCCAGCAGTTTAGAAGCGGGCCGTTCCTACAATGAGCAGTTCTTC. It specifies CASSLEAGRSYNEQFF. V usage is TRBV27 and J usage is TRBJ2-1; D possibly corresponds to TRBD2 (6 bases). The CDR3 is made up of 16 amino acids. With 2 bases removed from V and 1 base from J, the gap between germline ends came to 12 bases. Germline V gene lookup returns CDR1 MNHEY and CDR2 SMNVEV (reference sequence).

The V gene is TRBV19, the J gene TRBJ1-2, with D tentatively TRBD1 (6 bases). Per the germline V gene, CDR1 is LNHDA and CDR2 is SQIVND (reference sequence). V was cut by 9 bases and J by 3 bases, with 11 bases left in between. This CDR3 spans 12 amino acids. The CDR3 DNA reads TGTGCCAGCTGGACAGTTGACTATGGCTACACCTTC. This encodes CASWTVDYGYTF.

This sequence joins TRBV14 and TRBJ2-3; D may be TRBD2 (6 bases). This CDR3 region has 15 residues. V lost 3 bases and J 3 bases, leaving 13 bases between the germline ends. In germline, CDR1 is SGHDN, CDR2 FVKESK. The chain's CDR3 is CASSQEGRPTDTQYF. CDR3 nucleotide sequence: TGTGCCAGCAGCCAGGAGGGACGGCCGACAGATACGCAGTATTTT.

The chain joins TRBV6-2 or TRBV6-3 to TRBJ1-1, with no clear D. The CDR3 has 13 amino acids. In germline, CDR1 is MNHEY, CDR2 SVGEGT. Trimming took 0 bases from V and 7 from J, leaving 9 bases between them. The CDR3 DNA is TGTGCCAGCAGTTACTCGGGTAGTAATGAAGCTTTCTTT. Encoded protein: CASSYSGSNEAFF.

The chain carries TRBV7-9 and TRBJ2-1; TRBD2 matches 7 bases. The trim removed 5 bases at V and 5 bases at J, leaving 6 bases unmatched. The CDR3 length is 14 residues. The V gene's germline CDR1 is SEHNR and CDR2 FQNEAQ (reference sequence). The CDR3 sequence is CASSRNAGDNEQFF. DNA of the CDR3: TGTGCCAGCAGCCGAAATGCGGGAGACAATGAGCAGTTCTTC.

The chain combines TRBV20-1 with TRBJ1-2; unclear D gene. CDR3 size: 12 residues. The ends were cut back, 5 bases at V and 3 bases at J, with 10 bases in the middle. Germline CDR1 and CDR2: DFQATT and SNEGSKA (reference sequence). The CDR3 is CSADAGDYGYTF. The CDR3 coding sequence is TGCAGTGCTGACGCGGGTGACTATGGCTACACCTTC.

The chain carries TRBV28 and TRBJ2-5, with no clear D. CDR1 is MDHEN, CDR2 SYDVKM, per germline. Trimming removed 5 bases at V and 2 bases at J, with 9 bases between. This CDR3 has 13 amino acids. CDR3 loop: CASSQSTQETQYF. Here the CDR3 DNA reads TGTGCCAGCAGTCAATCTACTCAAGAGACCCAGTACTTC.

This clonotype is a singleton in its sample. The gene calls are TRBV2 and TRBJ2-7; tentatively, D is TRBD1 or TRBD2 (7 bases each). CDR3 length: 14 amino acids. Germline loops: CDR1 SNHLY, CDR2 FYNNEI. V was shortened by 3 bases and J by 5 bases, with 14 bases between the two germline ends. In DNA, the CDR3 is TGTGCCAGCAGTGATCCAGGGGGGGGCAACGAGCAGTACTTC. It specifies CASSDPGGGNEQYF.